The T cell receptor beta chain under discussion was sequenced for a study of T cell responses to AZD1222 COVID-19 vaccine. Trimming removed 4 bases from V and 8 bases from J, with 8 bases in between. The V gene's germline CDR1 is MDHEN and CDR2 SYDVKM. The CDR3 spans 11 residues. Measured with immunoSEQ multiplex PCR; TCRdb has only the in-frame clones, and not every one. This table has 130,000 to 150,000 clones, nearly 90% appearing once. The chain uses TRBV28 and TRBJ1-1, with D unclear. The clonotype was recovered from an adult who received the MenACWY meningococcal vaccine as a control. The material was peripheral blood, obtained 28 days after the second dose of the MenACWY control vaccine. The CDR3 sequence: CASSYFDEAFF. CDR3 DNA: TGTGCCAGCAGTTACTTCGACGAAGCTTTCTTT.